These T cell receptor beta chains were read from a single sample in a study of molecular identifiers for immune sequencing clone quantification. MiXCR was run by TCRdb on the PCR reads, yielding one entry per CDR3 protein. This table holds 250,000 to 350,000 distinct CDR3 sequences, about 21% found once. What was sequenced was naive CD8+ T cells from blood, with Jurkat cell RNA spiked in. The source is a human donor in good health. Some libraries in this study had Jurkat cell RNA spiked in. Each CDR3 is given with its conserved first and last residue. Fields, in order: D gene, clone size, J gene, V gene, CDR3 DNA, CDR3 protein. A D gene is named only where the DNA matches it firmly. Size is omitted from some rows. Given values are once, few, many or a class for expanded clones.

TRBD2 many TRBJ2-1 TRBV20-1 TGCAGTGCTAGACTAGCGGTACAGGACAATGAGCAGTTCTTC CSARLAVQDNEQFF
- many TRBJ1-1 TRBV12-3/TRBV12-4 TGTGCCAGCCTCGGACTAGGGCAGGGGAGGACTGAAGCTTTCTTT CASLGLGQGRTEAFF
TRBD1 many TRBJ1-2 TRBV13 TGTGCCAGCAGCTTCGGACAGGGAAACTATGGCTACACCTTC CASSFGQGNYGYTF
- many TRBJ2-6 TRBV27 TGTGCCAGCAGTCAATATGGGGCCAACGTCCTGACTTTC CASSQYGANVLTF
TRBD1 many TRBJ1-2 TRBV7-9 TGTGCCAGCAGCTACTCCGGGACAGAGATTTATGGCTACACCTTC CASSYSGTEIYGYTF
TRBD1 - TRBJ2-5 TRBV7-9 TGTGCCAGCAGCACCCGGACAGGGGATCAAGAGACCCAGTACTTC CASSTRTGDQETQYF
TRBD2 few TRBJ2-3 TRBV5-3 TGTGCCAGCAGCTTAATAGCGGGGACTAACACAGATACGCAGTATTTT CASSLIAGTNTDTQYF
- few TRBJ2-7 TRBV7-9 TGTGCCAGCATCGGCAGCTCCTACGAGCAGTACTTC CASIGSSYEQYF
- many TRBJ2-7 TRBV7-9 TGTGCCAGCAGCCCCCGGGACCCCTACGAGCAGTACTTC CASSPRDPYEQYF
- many TRBJ1-5 TRBV6-1 TGTGCCAGCTCTGTTAGGACAGATAGCAATCAGCCCCAGCATTTT CASSVRTDSNQPQHF
- many TRBJ2-7 TRBV4-1 TGCGCCAGCAGCCAAGGGACGGATGAGCAGTACTTC CASSQGTDEQYF
TRBD1 few TRBJ2-3 TRBV10-2 TGCGCCAGCAGTGAGGGTCCAGGGGGCCTGAGCACAGATACGCAGTATTTT CASSEGPGGLSTDTQYF
TRBD2 many TRBJ2-3 TRBV7-2 TGTGCCAGCAGCTTAGGGCTAGCGGGGGTTCTCCCTAGCACAGATACGCAGTATTTT CASSLGLAGVLPSTDTQYF
TRBD1 many TRBJ2-7 TRBV19 TGTGCCAGTAGTACCGGACAGGGGGTCGACGAGCAGTACTTC CASSTGQGVDEQYF
- many TRBJ1-5 TRBV7-4 TGTGCCAGCAGCCACACCCAGCAGGTCTATAGCAATCAGCCCCAGCATTTT CASSHTQQVYSNQPQHF
- many TRBJ2-1 TRBV7-9 TGTGCCAGCAGCTTAGGGGTTAGCGGTGAGCAGTTCTTC CASSLGVSGEQFF
- many TRBJ2-7 TRBV13 TGTGCCAGCAGCTTAGCCGGCAGGACACTCGAGCAGTACTTC CASSLAGRTLEQYF
- many TRBJ1-5 TRBV28 TGTGCCAGCAATCCCCAGGGGAGTCGCAATCAGCCCCAGCATTTT CASNPQGSRNQPQHF
TRBD1 - TRBJ2-5 TRBV6-2/TRBV6-3 TGTGCCAGCAGTTACTCGGGGACAGTAGCTTCTCAAGAGACCCAGTACTTC CASSYSGTVASQETQYF
- many TRBJ2-7 TRBV5-1 TGCGCCAGCAGCTTCGGGGTCCGAAGCTCCTACGAGCAGTACTTC CASSFGVRSSYEQYF
- - TRBJ2-7 TRBV7-9 TGTGCCAGCAGTACCTCCCGGGACACACCCCTAGAGCAGTACTTC CASSTSRDTPLEQYF
- - TRBJ1-5 TRBV19 TGTGCCACAAGGGGCAGGAGCAATCAGCCCCAGCATTTT CATRGRSNQPQHF
- many TRBJ2-7 TRBV19 TGTGCCAGTAGTATAGGGACGAGGGGGTCCTACGAGCAGTACTTC CASSIGTRGSYEQYF
- many TRBJ2-7 TRBV12-3/TRBV12-4 TGTGCCAGCAGTCCTCCGGGACGAGTGTACGAGCAGTACTTC CASSPPGRVYEQYF
TRBD1 many TRBJ2-3 TRBV14 TGTGCCAGCAGCCATTGGGACAGGGGTACAGATACGCAGTATTTT CASSHWDRGTDTQYF
- many TRBJ2-7 TRBV7-9 TGTGCCAGCAGCCCTCAGGTACCGGGACAAATATACGAGCAGTACTTC CASSPQVPGQIYEQYF
- many TRBJ2-5 TRBV4-2 TGTGCCAGCAGCCAAGCACTAGTAGGGGAAGAGACCCAGTACTTC CASSQALVGEETQYF